These 7 T cell receptor beta chains were sequenced from one sample in a study of blood T cell repertoires in COVID-19 (TCRdb year 2020). Receptor libraries were prepared by the immunoSEQ multiplex PCR assay. Drawn from immuneACCESS, this table holds only the in-frame rearrangements with V and J called that TCRdb kept. Clones are partly lost; checked studies trace under half to an unresolved V gene and leave the rest unexplained. The sample profile shows 270,000 or so clones; over 75% of them were found once. Clones ranked in the top ten supply about an eighth of the sample. The specimen was peripheral blood. These receptors all come from a human donor in a cohort sampled during active COVID-19.

The rearrangement uses TRBV9 and TRBJ2-2; D not certain. Trimming shortened V by 0 bases and J by 3 bases, and 12 bases separated the two germline ends. CDR1 and CDR2 (germline): SGDLS, YYNGEE. This CDR3 comprises 16 residues. Here the CDR3 DNA reads TGTGCCAGCAGCGTAGCGGCTAGTTTAGACACCGGGGAGCTGTTTTTT. It yields the protein CASSVAASLDTGELFF.

V usage is TRBV25-1 and J usage is TRBJ1-2; possibly TRBD1 for D (6 bases). The V gene lost 4 bases and the J gene lost 4 bases, with 13 bases spanning the gap. There are 14 residues in the CDR3. CDR1 is MGHDK, CDR2 SYGVNS, per germline. The CDR3 here is CASSALTGVYGYTF. CDR3 DNA sequence: TGTGCCAGCAGTGCACTGACAGGTGTCTATGGCTACACCTTC.

With regard to this clone: At the DNA level, this CDR3 is encoded by other sequences in the same sample as well. The chain employs TRBV3-1 (or the pseudogene TRBV3-2) and TRBJ1-1; no reliable D call. Germline CDR1 is LGHDT and CDR2 is YNNKEL (reference sequence). Trimming cost V 1 base and J 2 bases, with 8 bases left between them. The CDR3 runs 14 residues. CDR3 in amino acids: CASSQVAGNTEAFF. CDR3 sequence (DNA): TGTGCCAGCAGCCAAGTAGCCGGTAACACTGAAGCTTTCTTT.

The V call is TRBV4-1, the J call TRBJ1-1, with D hard to call. Germline-derived CDR1 and CDR2 are MGHRA and YSYEKL. There are 16 residues in the CDR3. The V end was cut by 0 bases, the J end by 0 bases, with 11 bases between. The CDR3 protein is CASSQERDSVNTEAFF. The CDR3, as DNA: TGCGCCAGCAGCCAAGAGCGGGATTCGGTGAACACTGAAGCTTTCTTT.

This chain links TRBV21-1 with TRBJ1-5; TRBD1 is taken as the D call from the table, unchecked against the DNA. TRBV21-1 is marked as a pseudogene. CDR3 length equals 15 residues. CDR3 residues: CASMTGQGATQPQHF. CDR3 bases: TGTGCCAGCATGACCGGACAGGGGGCTACTCAGCCCCAGCATTTT.

The rearrangement uses TRBV19 and TRBJ1-5, with 8 bases fitting TRBD1. Germline V gene data show CDR1 as LNHDA and CDR2 as SQIVND (reference sequence). This CDR3 comprises 13 residues. Trimming at V came to 7 bases and at J to 2 bases, leaving 1 base not matched to a gene. The chain's CDR3 is CASKGQGNQPQHF. The CDR3 DNA reads as TGTGCCAGTAAGGGACAGGGCAATCAGCCCCAGCATTTT.

The chain links TRBV10-3 to TRBJ2-2, with 8 bases fitting TRBD1. The CDR3 has 16 residues. V was clipped by 4 bases and J by 6 bases; unmatched bases: 10. CDR1 is ENHRY and CDR2 is SYGVKD in the germline V gene. The CDR3 spells CAISGDFRGQAGELFF. CDR3 bases: TGTGCCATCAGTGGAGATTTCAGGGGGCAAGCCGGGGAGCTGTTTTTT.